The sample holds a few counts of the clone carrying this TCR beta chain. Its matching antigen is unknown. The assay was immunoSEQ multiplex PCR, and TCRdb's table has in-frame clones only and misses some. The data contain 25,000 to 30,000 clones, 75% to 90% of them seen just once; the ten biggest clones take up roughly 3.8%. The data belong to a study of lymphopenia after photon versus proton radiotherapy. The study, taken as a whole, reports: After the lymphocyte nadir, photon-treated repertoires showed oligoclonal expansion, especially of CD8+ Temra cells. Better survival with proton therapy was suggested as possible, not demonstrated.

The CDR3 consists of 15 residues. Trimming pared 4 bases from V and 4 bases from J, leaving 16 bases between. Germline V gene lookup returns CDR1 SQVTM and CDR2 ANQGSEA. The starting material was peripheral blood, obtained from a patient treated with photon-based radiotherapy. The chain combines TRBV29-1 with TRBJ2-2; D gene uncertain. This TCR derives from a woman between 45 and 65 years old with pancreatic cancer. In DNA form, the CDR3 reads TGCAGCGTTGTATCTTCCGTGAGTGCCACCGGGGAGCTGTTTTTT. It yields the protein CSVVSSVSATGELFF.